This T cell receptor beta chain was obtained from a study of brain T cells in children with intractable seizures. Whole-study results and caveats: HCMV serostatus was not known, and viral specificity came from CDR3 similarity only.

The sequenced cases were selected for having the highest brain T cell transcript signatures. Sequenced by immunoSEQ multiplex PCR; TCRdb stores in-frame clones only, minus some. Found here are fewer than 80,000 clones, about 96% of them singletons; the top ten hold roughly 0.38%. Germline V CDR1 and CDR2: MNHEY, SVGEGT. This CDR3 has 16 residues. Trimming at V came to 0 bases and at J to 7 bases, leaving 8 bases not matched to a gene. Concerning this clone: Its antigen remains unidentified.

This material consisted of peripheral blood, taken at surgery. J is TRBJ1-5 and V is TRBV6-2 or TRBV6-3; TRBD1 matches at 8 bases. The sequence was obtained from a boy younger than two with focal cortical dysplasia and intractable seizures. The CDR3 DNA follows: TGTGCCAGCAGTTACTCGAGGCAGGGGGCATGGCAGCCCCAGCATTTT. It codes for CASSYSRQGAWQPQHF.